This T cell receptor beta chain is drawn from a study of early T cells in non-severe SARS-CoV-2 infection. Study results and limitations: Private and CD4 specificities were missed by VDJdb matching, which favored anti-spike CD8 responses.

The germline V and J ends were trimmed by 3 bases and 5 bases, with 7 bases remaining between them. The CDR3 covers 13 residues. Per the germline V gene, CDR1 is SGHAT and CDR2 is FQNNGV. There are many counts of this clonotype. What it binds is not known. MiXCR, applied by TCRdb to the 5' RACE reads, yields one record per CDR3 protein. The table includes about 67,000 distinct CDR3 sequences, around a tenth detected once. This receptor was taken from an adult who was a healthcare worker with PCR-confirmed SARS-CoV-2 infection or an uninfected control (not recorded which). This chain uses TRBV11-2 with TRBJ2-2; perhaps TRBD2 as D (6 bases). What was sequenced was whole blood. CDR3 residues: CASSFLATGELFF. The CDR3 nucleotides are TGTGCCAGCAGCTTCCTAGCGACCGGGGAGCTGTTTTTT.